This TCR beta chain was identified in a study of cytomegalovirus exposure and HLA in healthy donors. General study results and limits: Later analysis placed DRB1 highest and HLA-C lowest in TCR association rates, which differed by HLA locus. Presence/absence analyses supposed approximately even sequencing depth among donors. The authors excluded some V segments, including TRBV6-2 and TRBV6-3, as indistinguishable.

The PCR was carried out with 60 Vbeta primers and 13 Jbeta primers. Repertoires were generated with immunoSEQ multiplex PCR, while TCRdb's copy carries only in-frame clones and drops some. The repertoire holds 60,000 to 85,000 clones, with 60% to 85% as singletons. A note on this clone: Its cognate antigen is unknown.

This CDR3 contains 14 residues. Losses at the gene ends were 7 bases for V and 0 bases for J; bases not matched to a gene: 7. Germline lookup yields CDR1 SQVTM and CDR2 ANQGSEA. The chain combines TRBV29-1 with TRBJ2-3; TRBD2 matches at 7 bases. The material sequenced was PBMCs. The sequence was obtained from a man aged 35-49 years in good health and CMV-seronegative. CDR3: CSAASGTSTDTQYF. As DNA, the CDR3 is TGCAGCGCCGCGAGCGGGACTAGCACAGATACGCAGTATTTT.